The source of this T cell receptor beta chain is a study of blood T cell repertoires in COVID-19. The sample holds a few counts of this clone. Clinical history reported by participants formed the basis on which cohorts were assigned. Trimming removed 1 base from V and 1 base from J; junction bases left unmatched: 0. This CDR3 region has 15 residues. Germline V gives CDR1 SGHVS, CDR2 FNYEAQ. As originally analysed: Using reference gene primer amplification, nucleated cell counts were estimated. Sequencing used immunoSEQ multiplex PCR; TCRdb keeps in-frame clones, though not all of them. V and J calls and clone size come straight from that table; D and trimming were deduced from the DNA. The sample records about 180,000 clones, approximately 89% being singletons.

The chain links TRBV7-6 to TRBJ1-5; 8 nucleotides match TRBD1. The sequenced sample consisted of PBMCs or T cells enriched from blood (not recorded which). This clonotype originated in a man in his forties who had recovered from COVID-19. Here the CDR3 reads CASSLGTGSNQPQHF. The CDR3, as DNA: TGTGCCAGCAGCTTAGGGACAGGGAGCAATCAGCCCCAGCATTTT.